Following are 19 T cell receptor beta chains from one sample sequenced in a study of breast tumors, draining lymph nodes, adjacent tissues. Axillary draining lymph nodes of breast cancer patients supplied the node samples. TCRdb fed the multiplex PCR reads into MiXCR, producing one record per CDR3 protein. The sample has 100,000 or so distinct CDR3 sequences; about 20% are singletons. Sequencing was done on a sample of axillary lymph node tissue. The receptor set was obtained from a female donor with breast cancer. Some clones in this sample may be carry-over from other donors' samples.

This clonotype was detected ten times or more. Written as DNA, the CDR3 is TGTGCCACCAGCAGAGGGGGGCTCTCCTACGAGCAGTACTTC. Protein sequence: CATSRGGLSYEQYF. The chain employs TRBV15 and TRBJ2-7, with D tentatively TRBD1 (6 bases). The CDR3 totals 14 residues. Germline-derived CDR1 and CDR2 are LNHNV and YYDKDF (reference sequence). Trimming removed 1 base at V and 0 bases at J, with 7 bases between.

This clonotype was counted ten times or more. The gene calls are TRBV5-1 and TRBJ2-7; 7 nucleotides agree with TRBD2. With 4 bases clipped from V and 3 bases from J, the junction kept 7 bases outside the gene matches. From germline, CDR1 is SGHRS and CDR2 YFSETQ. CDR3 size: 14 residues. The CDR3 DNA follows: TGCGCCAGCAGCACCCGTGGGGGGGACTACGAGCAGTACTTC. This translates into CASSTRGGDYEQYF.

In this sample, this clonotype turned up many times. The rearrangement uses TRBV12-3 or TRBV12-4 and TRBJ1-4, with D tentatively TRBD1 (5 bases). The V end was cut by 6 bases, the J end by 0 bases, with 14 bases between. The CDR3 extends over 16 amino acids. The CDR3 here is CASRPGTYSTNEKLFF. CDR3 coding DNA: TGTGCCAGCAGACCCGGGACGTACTCAACTAATGAAAAACTGTTTTTT.

This clonotype was observed at least ten times. The V and J genes are TRBV6-5 and TRBJ2-7; 12 nucleotides match TRBD2. Trimming at V came to 5 bases and at J to 0 bases, leaving 11 bases not matched to a gene. The CDR3 has 18 residues. Looked up from germline, CDR1 is MNHEY and CDR2 is SVGAGI. CDR3 protein: CASSLTSGRGGGSYEQYF. CDR3 coding DNA: TGTGCCAGCAGTCTGACTAGCGGGAGAGGAGGGGGCTCCTACGAGCAGTACTTC.

This clonotype came up many times. The V gene is TRBV6-1, the J gene TRBJ2-2, with 13 nucleotides matching TRBD2. The germline CDR1 and CDR2 sequences are MNHNS and SASEGT. With V trimmed by 3 bases and J by 8 bases, 6 bases remained unmatched. The CDR3 spans 16 residues. The CDR3 sequence is CASSDQLAGGEGELFF. CDR3 nucleotides: TGTGCCAGCAGTGACCAACTAGCGGGAGGGGAGGGGGAGCTGTTTTTT.

In its sample, this clonotype was seen many times. The V and J genes are TRBV20-1 and TRBJ1-2, with TRBD1 matching 7 bases. Looked up from germline, CDR1 is DFQATT and CDR2 is SNEGSKA (reference sequence). CDR3 length equals 13 residues. V was clipped by 3 bases and J by 4 bases; unmatched bases: 5. The CDR3 protein is CSARPQGGYGYTF. In nucleotides, the CDR3 is TGCAGTGCTAGGCCGCAGGGGGGCTATGGCTACACCTTC.

This clonotype was observed a few times. J is TRBJ1-2 and V is TRBV5-6, with 11 bases aligning to TRBD1. V lost 4 bases and J lost 8; bases outside the gene matches: 4. Germline V lookup: CDR1 SGHDT, CDR2 YYEEEE. This CDR3 contains 13 residues. DNA for the CDR3: TGTGCCAGCAGCCCCGGGACAGGGGGGGGCTACACCTTC. Protein product: CASSPGTGGGYTF.

This rearrangement joins TRBV6-5 to TRBJ1-1, with no clear D. V lost 0 bases, J lost 0 bases, and 14 bases lay in between. The CDR3 spans 17 residues. Germline CDR1 reads MNHEY; CDR2 reads SVGAGI. The CDR3 loop reads CASSYSIAPTVNTEAFF. CDR3 in DNA: TGTGCCAGCAGTTACTCGATCGCCCCTACGGTGAACACTGAAGCTTTCTTT.

The rearrangement uses TRBV5-1 and TRBJ2-7; 10 positions agree with TRBD1. This CDR3 has 16 amino acids. Trimming at V came to 4 bases and at J to 5 bases, leaving 12 bases not matched to a gene. CDR1 and CDR2 (germline): SGHRS, YFSETQ. The CDR3 is CASSIDPGTGAHEQYF. CDR3 sequence (DNA): TGCGCCAGCAGCATCGATCCCGGGACAGGGGCTCACGAGCAGTACTTC.

Ten or more counts support this clonotype. The rearrangement links TRBV6-2 or TRBV6-3 to TRBJ1-2; a weak D match, TRBD1 (6 bases). The CDR3 totals 15 residues. Germline V CDR1 and CDR2: MNHEY, SVGEGT. The V gene lost 2 bases and the J gene lost 6 bases, with 16 bases spanning the gap. As DNA, the CDR3 is TGTGCCAGCAGTTACGGGGGCTTCCCGTTGAATGGCTACACCTTC. Amino acids: CASSYGGFPLNGYTF.

In this sample, this clonotype turned up many times. The genes are TRBV27 and TRBJ2-5, with 10 bases that match TRBD2. After removal of 8 bases from V and 0 bases from J, the junction contained 3 bases not matched to a gene. CDR1 and CDR2 (germline): MNHEY, SMNVEV (reference sequence). This CDR3 has 14 amino acids. CDR3 amino acids: CASRTSGDQETQYF. The CDR3 DNA sequence: TGTGCCAGCCGGACTAGCGGAGACCAAGAGACCCAGTACTTC.

This clonotype was counted at least ten times. The chain carries TRBV12-3 or TRBV12-4 and TRBJ1-3; D remains unclear. CDR3 length: 14 amino acids. V lost 3 bases and J lost 4, with 10 bases in between. CDR3 coding DNA: TGTGCCAGCAGTTTTGATGGGCGGGGAAACACCATATATTTT. It specifies CASSFDGRGNTIYF.

This clonotype was seen many times. The gene calls are TRBV2 and TRBJ2-3; 8 bases match TRBD2. Germline V CDR1 and CDR2: SNHLY, FYNNEI. The ends lost 4 bases at V and 5 bases at J; junction bases unmatched: 8. CDR3 length equals 15 residues. DNA for the CDR3: TGTGCCAGCAGTGTCTCAGCGGGAGCCAAAGATACGCAGTATTTT. Its protein product is CASSVSAGAKDTQYF.

This clonotype appeared many times. At one of its ends the junction is not consistent with the germline gene, which may arise from a read error. The chain couples TRBV7-9 to TRBJ2-7; 12 bases agree with TRBD2. The CDR3 loop spans 16 amino acids. Germline V gene sequence: CDR1 SEHNR, CDR2 FQNEAQ (reference sequence). The CDR3 sequence is CASSLAGGPLPYEQYF. As DNA, the CDR3 is TGTGCCAGCAGCCTAGCGGGAGGGCCCCTCCCCTACGAGCAGTACTTC. Using reference TRBV7-9 and TRBJ2-7 for the parts outside the CDR3, the full variable domain is DTGVSQNPRHKITKRGQNVTFRCDPISEHNRLYWYRQTLGQGPEFLTYFQNEAQLEKSRLLSDRFSAERPKGSFSTLEIQRTEQGDSAMYLCASSLAGGPLPYEQYFGPGTRLTVT.

This clonotype was counted many times. The J gene is TRBJ1-3, the V gene TRBV19; D is perhaps TRBD1 (5 bases). CDR3 length: 15 residues. Between the trimmed V and J ends, which lost 2 bases and 0 bases, there was a span of 8 bases. CDR1 is LNHDA and CDR2 is SQIVND in the germline V gene (reference sequence). The CDR3 bases are TGTGCCAGTAGTATAACAGGTCACTCTGGAAACACCATATATTTT. Residues: CASSITGHSGNTIYF.

This clonotype was picked up many times. The CDR3 protein is CASIEQGAGNQPQHF. The CDR3 coding sequence is TGTGCCAGCATCGAACAGGGGGCAGGCAATCAGCCCCAGCATTTT. The chain has TRBV6-1 and TRBJ1-5, with TRBD1 identical over 9 bases. Looked up from germline, CDR1 is MNHNS and CDR2 is SASEGT. This CDR3 spans 15 amino acids. The trim removed 7 bases at V and 2 bases at J, leaving 6 bases unmatched.

This clonotype has at least ten counts. The chain combines TRBV19 with TRBJ1-2; 10 positions match TRBD1. The length of the CDR3 is 13 residues. Germline-derived CDR1 and CDR2 are LNHDA and SQIVND (reference sequence). V lost 5 bases and J lost 6; bases outside the gene matches: 3. CDR3 in DNA: TGTGCCAGTAGTGGGGACAGGGGAGATGGCTACACCTTC. The encoded protein is CASSGDRGDGYTF.

The sample holds many counts of this clonotype. V gene TRBV20-1 combines with J gene TRBJ2-7, with D possibly matching TRBD2 (6 bases). Germline CDR1 is DFQATT and CDR2 is SNEGSKA (reference sequence). The CDR3 is 11 residues long. V lost 8 bases to trimming and J lost 3 bases, with 11 bases between them. This CDR3 reads CSPNGGYEQYF. The CDR3 DNA follows: TGCAGTCCAAACGGGGGCTACGAGCAGTACTTC.

A few counts support this clonotype. V is TRBV20-1 and J is TRBJ1-5; 9 bases agree with TRBD1. CDR1 and CDR2 (germline): DFQATT, SNEGSKA (reference sequence). Trimming at V came to 6 bases and at J to 6 bases, leaving 12 bases not matched to a gene. This CDR3 is 15 amino acids long. The CDR3 DNA sequence: TGCAGTGCCAAATCAGGACAGGGGATCGGTCAGCCCCAGCATTTT. It translates to CSAKSGQGIGQPQHF.